This T cell receptor beta chain appears in the sequencing data of a study of T-cell reconstitution after alpha-beta-depleted transplantation in children. Study findings and constraints: The study reportedly traced alpha-beta T cells about two months after transplant to several hundred expanded graft clones. By one year post-transplant, T-cell counts and diversity largely arose from T cells that were newly produced. Elevated TCRbeta diversity at day 60 was traced, in some patients, to surviving recipient T cells and thymic progenitors.

This sample's TCRbeta library carried unique molecular identifier barcodes. Each CDR3 protein is one row after TCRdb ran MiXCR on the PCR reads. Of some 220,000 distinct CDR3 sequences detected, around 9.9% appear once; the ten largest clones hold roughly 27%. At least ten counts were recorded for this clonotype. What it binds is unknown. This clonotype originated in a child younger than two with acute myeloid leukemia, due to receive a stem cell transplant. The sequenced sample was PBMCs, obtained before TCRalphabeta/CD19-depleted stem cell transplant.

The CDR3 region is CASSARSGSNNEQFF. The CDR3 nucleotides read TGTGCCAGCAGCGCTCGGAGCGGGAGCAACAATGAGCAGTTCTTC. The chain carries TRBV9 and TRBJ2-1; TRBD2 matches 8 bases. CDR1 SGDLS and CDR2 YYNGEE come from the germline V gene. The junction had 7 bases not matched to a gene; V was cut back by 3 bases and J by 5 bases. The CDR3 loop spans 15 amino acids.